Listed below are T cell receptor beta chains from one sample, sequenced in a study of blood T cells in healthy people across ages. TCRdb itself ran the 5' RACE reads through MiXCR, one entry per CDR3 protein. The sample lists just under 900,000 distinct CDR3 sequences, around 26% occurring once. Specimen: blood. The receptors derive from a woman over 75 in good health. Each CDR3 is given with its conserved first and last residue. The D gene is left open where the match is weak. A row's size may be missing; if present it is once, few, many or a size class.

>few|-|TRBJ1-1|TRBV20-1
CSAREDVNTEAFF
TGCAGTGCTAGAGAAGACGTGAACACTGAAGCTTTCTTT
>many|-|TRBJ2-1|TRBV5-1
CASSEGGFGNEQFF
TGCGCCAGCAGCGAAGGGGGGTTCGGCAATGAGCAGTTCTTC
>-|TRBD1|TRBJ1-2|TRBV9
CASSVAPGQGSNYGYTF
TGTGCCAGCAGCGTAGCCCCCGGACAGGGGAGTAACTATGGCTACACCTTC
>-|-|TRBJ1-2|TRBV7-9
CASSLPTHNTF
TGTGCCAGCAGCTTACCCACACACAACACCTTC
>many|-|TRBJ2-3|TRBV2
CARGGGTRTDTQYF
TGTGCCAGGGGAGGTGGCACCCGCACAGATACGCAGTATTTT
>many|TRBD1|TRBJ2-5|TRBV12-3/TRBV12-4
CASSPGTGIGETQYF
TGTGCCAGCAGTCCAGGGACAGGGATCGGGGAGACCCAGTACTTC
>few|TRBD1|TRBJ1-1|TRBV20-1
CSARRRTGETNTEAFF
TGCAGTGCTAGACGAAGGACAGGGGAAACGAACACTGAAGCTTTCTTT
>-|-|TRBJ2-3|TRBV27
CASSPTPERPDTQYF
TGTGCCAGCAGTCCTACACCCGAGAGGCCAGATACGCAGTATTTT
>many|-|TRBJ1-2|TRBV25-1
CASSYGAGGYTF
TGTGCCAGCAGTTACGGGGCTGGTGGCTACACCTTC
>many|TRBD1|TRBJ2-3|TRBV11-3
CASSQRTGNTDTQYF
TGTGCCAGCAGCCAGAGGACAGGAAACACAGATACGCAGTATTTT
>-|-|TRBJ2-7|TRBV5-1
CASSLGSWREQYF
TGCGCCAGCAGCTTGGGGAGTTGGCGCGAGCAGTACTTC
>few|TRBD2|TRBJ2-5|TRBV20-1
CSARRGVNEQYF
TGCAGTGCTAGGCGGGGGGTCAATGAGCAGTACTTC
>many|-|TRBJ2-1|TRBV20-1
CSAAPILAPIFNEQFF
TGCAGTGCTGCCCCCATTCTAGCCCCTATCTTCAATGAGCAGTTCTTC
>many|TRBD2|TRBJ2-1|TRBV12-3/TRBV12-4
CASSRGSSGAYNEQFF
TGTGCCAGCAGCCGTGGGTCTAGCGGGGCTTACAATGAGCAGTTCTTC
>-|TRBD2|TRBJ2-3|TRBV5-1
CASSLGLAASTDTQYF
TGCGCCAGCAGCTTGGGACTAGCGGCTAGCACAGATACGCAGTATTTT
>-|TRBD1|TRBJ2-4|TRBV20-1
CSARWDRDGVKNIQYF
TGCAGTGCTAGATGGGACAGGGATGGAGTCAAAAACATTCAGTACTTC
>-|TRBD1|TRBJ2-6|TRBV28
CASSRQGARSSGANVLTF
TGTGCCAGCAGTCGACAGGGGGCGCGTTCCTCTGGGGCCAACGTCCTGACTTTC
>few|TRBD1|TRBJ1-5|TRBV18
CASSPKQGAGNQPQHF
TGTGCCAGCTCACCAAAGCAGGGGGCCGGCAATCAGCCCCAGCATTTT
>many|TRBD1|TRBJ2-5|TRBV7-7
CASSSTGTAKETQYF
TGTGCTAGCAGCTCTACCGGGACAGCGAAAGAGACCCAGTACTTC
>-|-|TRBJ1-2|TRBV7-8
CASSLAGIGNGYTF
TGTGCCAGCAGCTTAGCCGGAATCGGGAATGGCTACACCTTC
>many|-|TRBJ2-3|TRBV2
CASRQTDRNTDTQYF
TGTGCCAGCAGACAGACAGATAGAAACACAGATACGCAGTATTTT
>-|TRBD1|TRBJ1-2|TRBV5-1
CASSLHSGQGLGYTF
TGCGCCAGCAGCTTGCATTCAGGACAGGGTTTAGGCTACACCTTC
>-|TRBD1|TRBJ1-5|TRBV27
CASSPHRGHDQPQHF
TGTGCCAGCAGTCCGCACAGGGGGCACGATCAGCCCCAGCATTTT
>-|-|TRBJ1-4|TRBV6-5
CASSYTSAGELFF
TGTGCCAGCAGTTACACATCGGCAGGGGAACTGTTTTTT